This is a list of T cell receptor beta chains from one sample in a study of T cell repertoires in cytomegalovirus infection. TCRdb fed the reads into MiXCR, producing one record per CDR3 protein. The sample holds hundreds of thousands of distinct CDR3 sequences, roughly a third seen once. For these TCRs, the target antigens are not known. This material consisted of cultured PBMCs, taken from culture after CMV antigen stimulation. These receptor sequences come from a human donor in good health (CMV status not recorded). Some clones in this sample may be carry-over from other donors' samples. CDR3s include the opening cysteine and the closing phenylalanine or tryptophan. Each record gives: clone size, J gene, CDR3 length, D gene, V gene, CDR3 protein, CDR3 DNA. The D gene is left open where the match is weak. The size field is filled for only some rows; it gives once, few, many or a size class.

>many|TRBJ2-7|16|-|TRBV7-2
CASRRDGGASSYEQYF
TGTGCCAGCAGGAGAGACGGGGGAGCGTCGTCCTACGAGCAGTACTTC
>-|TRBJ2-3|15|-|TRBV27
CASRKNWVTADTQYF
TGTGCCAGCAGAAAAAATTGGGTCACCGCAGATACGCAGTATTTT
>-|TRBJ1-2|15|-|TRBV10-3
CAISEMGGRDYGYTF
TGTGCCATCAGTGAGATGGGGGGCAGGGACTATGGCTACACCTTC
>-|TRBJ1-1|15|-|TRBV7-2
CASSLEGTVNTEAFF
TGTGCCAGCAGCTTAGAAGGGACGGTGAACACTGAAGCTTTCTTT
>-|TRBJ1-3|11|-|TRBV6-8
CASTGLNTIYF
TGTGCCAGCACCGGCCTAAACACCATATATTTT
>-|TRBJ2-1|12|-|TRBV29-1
CSVETVYNEQFF
TGCAGCGTTGAGACCGTTTACAATGAGCAGTTCTTC
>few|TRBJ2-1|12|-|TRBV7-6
CASSLGAYEQFF
TGTGCCAGCAGCTTAGGGGCGTATGAGCAGTTCTTC
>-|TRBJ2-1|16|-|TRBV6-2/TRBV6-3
CASSYQRKFPYNEQFF
TGTGCCAGCAGTTACCAGCGGAAGTTCCCCTACAATGAGCAGTTCTTC
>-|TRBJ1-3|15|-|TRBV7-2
CASSLAGRAGNTIYF
TGTGCCAGCAGCTTAGCCGGCAGGGCAGGAAACACCATATATTTT
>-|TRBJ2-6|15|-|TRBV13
CASSLSRRGANVLTF
TGTGCCAGCAGCTTATCAAGGCGTGGGGCCAACGTCCTGACTTTC
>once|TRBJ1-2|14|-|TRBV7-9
CASSLEIGQDGYTF
TGTGCCAGCAGCTTAGAGATCGGCCAAGACGGCTACACCTTC
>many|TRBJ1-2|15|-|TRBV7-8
CASSLGRGANYGYTF
TGTGCCAGCAGCTTGGGGAGAGGGGCTAACTATGGCTACACCTTC
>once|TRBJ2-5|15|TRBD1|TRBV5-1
CASRYTTGGEETQYF
TGCGCCAGCAGGTATACGACAGGGGGCGAAGAGACCCAGTACTTC
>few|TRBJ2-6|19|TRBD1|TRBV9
CASSIGTGVGSSGANVLTF
TGTGCCAGCAGCATCGGGACAGGGGTAGGATCTTCTGGGGCCAACGTCCTGACTTTC
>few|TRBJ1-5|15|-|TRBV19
CASSMVWPNNQPQHF
TGTGCCAGTAGTATGGTATGGCCGAACAATCAGCCCCAGCATTTT
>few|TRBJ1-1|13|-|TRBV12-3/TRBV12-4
CASSSSGDTEAFF
TGTGCCAGCAGTTCTTCCGGGGACACTGAAGCTTTCTTT
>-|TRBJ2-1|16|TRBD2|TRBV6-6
CASRAGLAGVSNEQFF
TGTGCCAGCAGAGCAGGACTAGCGGGAGTTAGTAATGAGCAGTTCTTC
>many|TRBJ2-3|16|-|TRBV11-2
CASSPGASGSTDTQYF
TGTGCCAGCAGCCCAGGGGCGAGCGGTAGCACAGATACGCAGTATTTT
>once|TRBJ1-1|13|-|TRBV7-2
CASSLVARDEAFF
TGTGCCAGCAGCTTAGTAGCCAGGGATGAAGCTTTCTTT
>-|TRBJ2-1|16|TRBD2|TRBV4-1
CASSQEKTSGRYEQFF
TGCGCCAGCAGCCAAGAGAAAACTAGCGGGAGGTATGAGCAGTTCTTC
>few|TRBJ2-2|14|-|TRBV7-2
CASSATSITGELFF
TGTGCCAGCAGCGCCACTAGTATCACCGGGGAGCTGTTTTTT
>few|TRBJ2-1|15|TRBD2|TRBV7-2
CASSLAGTSVDEQFF
TGTGCCAGCAGCTTAGCGGGGACTAGCGTCGATGAGCAGTTCTTC
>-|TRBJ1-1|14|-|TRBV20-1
CSARKTLEGTEAFF
TGCAGTGCTAGGAAGACTTTGGAAGGCACTGAAGCTTTCTTT
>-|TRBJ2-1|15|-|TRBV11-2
CASSSPRPAYNEQFF
TGTGCCAGCAGCTCCCCTCGACCAGCCTACAATGAGCAGTTCTTC
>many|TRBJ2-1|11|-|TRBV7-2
CASSFDGYPFF
TGTGCCAGCAGCTTCGATGGTTACCCGTTCTTC
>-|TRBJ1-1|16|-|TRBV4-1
CASSQDLYGRGTEAFF
TGCGCCAGCAGCCAAGATCTCTACGGGAGGGGAACTGAAGCTTTCTTT
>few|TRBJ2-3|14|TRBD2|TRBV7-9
CASSASGLADTQYF
TGTGCCAGCAGCGCCTCGGGACTAGCGGATACGCAGTATTTT
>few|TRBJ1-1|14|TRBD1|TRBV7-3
CASSLIGQGAEAFF
TGTGCCAGCAGCTTAATAGGCCAGGGGGCGGAAGCTTTCTTT
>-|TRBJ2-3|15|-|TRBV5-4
CASSSSLASTDTQYF
TGTGCCAGCAGTTCTTCCCTAGCTAGCACAGATACGCAGTATTTT
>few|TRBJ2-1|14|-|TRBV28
CASSRTAFVNEQFF
TGTGCCAGCAGTAGGACGGCTTTTGTTAACGAGCAGTTCTTC
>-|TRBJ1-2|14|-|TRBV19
CASQLVGLGYGYTF
TGTGCCAGCCAGCTCGTTGGCCTAGGGTATGGCTACACCTTC
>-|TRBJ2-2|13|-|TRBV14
CASSPQLAGELFF
TGTGCCAGCAGCCCGCAGTTGGCCGGGGAGCTGTTTTTT
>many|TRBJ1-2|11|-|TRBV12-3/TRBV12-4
CASSLGRGYTF
TGTGCCAGCAGTTTGGGGCGGGGGTACACCTTC
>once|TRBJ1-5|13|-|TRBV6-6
CASMSVRGQPQHF
TGTGCCAGCATGAGTGTCAGGGGCCAGCCCCAGCATTTT
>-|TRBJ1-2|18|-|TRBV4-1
CASSQVLRTSTALYGYTF
TGCGCCAGCAGCCAAGTCTTGCGAACGAGCACGGCTCTCTATGGCTACACCTTC
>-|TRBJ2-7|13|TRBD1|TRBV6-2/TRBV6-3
CATTGQGAYEQYF
TGTGCCACCACGGGACAGGGGGCCTACGAGCAGTACTTC
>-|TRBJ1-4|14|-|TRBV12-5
CASGLAMRGEKLFF
TGTGCTAGTGGTTTGGCGATGAGGGGTGAAAAACTGTTTTTT